This T cell receptor (beta chain) was recorded in a study of post-analysis software for immune sequencing data (dated by TCRdb to about 2015). General notes on the study: Disease courses on record covered relapsing-remitting, secondary progressive and progressive-relapsing multiple sclerosis, though some patients had no subtype annotation. The patient repertoires were compared against about a dozen previously published healthy control repertoires obtained from donors aged roughly 6 to 28 years. A subset of samples was prepared in parallel using single-end sample barcoding, then pooled and co-amplified after Illumina adapter ligation. Overall study outcomes, separate from this receptor: The control group was slightly older than the multiple sclerosis patient group. Significantly higher frequencies in patients than in controls were found for five or six TRBV segments, including TRBV5-6, TRBV5-1 and TRBV20-1. When samples were clustered directly using the F measure, samples prepared in the same batch co-clustered strongly, which prompted a batch-effect correction. Normalized Chao1 diversity was significantly lower in multiple sclerosis patients than controls, suggesting substantial peripheral T-cell clonal expansion.

As concerns this clonotype: Its binding antigen is unknown. Per-nucleotide qualities are absent, and no much larger clonotype sits a single base away.

Libraries were made using PCR. The sample was run on an Illumina HiSeq 2500. To reduce PCR and sequencing biases, unique molecular identifiers were incorporated into the TCR beta cDNA libraries. About 500,000 cDNA molecules were obtained for every 1 to 10 million input T cells, so each molecule roughly corresponded to one T cell. The patient libraries were prepared and sequenced with the same protocol used for the earlier healthy control dataset. Within a given batch, samples were prepared together, multiplexed and sequenced on the same HiSeq lane. The authors' analysis ran thus. Raw barcoded reads were processed with MIGEC, and single-read molecular identifier groups were discarded before consensus assembly and CDR3 extraction. Clonotype tables were post-analysed with VDJtools, normalizing diversity by down-sampling all datasets to the smallest sample size. Repertoire overlap clustering matched CDR3 amino acid but not nucleotide sequences to correct batch-related cross-sample contamination. TCRdb trimmed public reads at Q25 via fastp, called clones via MiXCR and kept in-frame beta chains. Rows are unified per CDR3 protein, each entry keeping the most common DNA and genes. What appears here as the V and J calls and clone size reflects TCRdb's work, not the paper's. The sample profile shows fewer than 550,000 distinct CDR3 sequences; around a third of them were found once. 4.5% to 7.5% of the sample comes from the top ten.

V lost 5 bases and J lost 5 bases; the stretch between them is 16 bases long. The CDR3 has 14 amino acids, counting the end cysteine and phenylalanine. Just the 42-base CDR3 DNA is kept, in frame starting at base 1. TCR beta repertoires were profiled from peripheral blood of 13 young patients with multiple sclerosis to demonstrate the VDJtools post-analysis software. The patients with multiple sclerosis were children and adolescents between about 6 and 17 years of age. Sample: blood. Here the chain combines TRBV12-3 or TRBV12-4 and TRBJ2-7; the D gene cannot be resolved beyond TRBD1 or TRBD2, each matching 7 bases. The TCR originated in a girl aged 2-17 years with multiple sclerosis. The CDR3 reads as follows: CASSARAGGDEQYF. In nucleotide form, the sequence is TGTGCCAGCAGTGCCCGGGCAGGGGGGGACGAGCAGTACTTC.